The 32 T cell receptor beta chains listed next were all sequenced from one sample in a study of cytomegalovirus exposure and HLA in healthy donors. Vbeta (60) and Jbeta (13) primers were used in the PCR. The table came from immunoSEQ multiplex PCR; TCRdb's copy has only in-frame clones and leaves some out. The sample comprises 62,000 or so clones, around 87% of which are singletons, and roughly 1.5% rests with the top ten. The material sequenced was PBMCs. The source is a man aged 18 to 29 in good health and CMV-seronegative.

A note on this clone: In the same sample, other DNA sequences code for this CDR3. The genes are TRBV11-2 and TRBJ2-7; 7 bases line up with TRBD2. Germline loops: CDR1 SGHAT, CDR2 FQNNGV. Trimming took 1 base from V and 1 from J; bases not matched to a gene: 1. The CDR3 contains 14 residues. The CDR3 bases are TGTGCCAGCAGCTTAGGGGGAGGGTCCTACGAGCAGTACTTC. Translated: CASSLGGGSYEQYF.

This CDR3 reads CASSSIGVYSPLHF. CDR3 sequence (DNA): TGTGCCAGCAGCTCAATAGGGGTCTATTCACCCCTCCACTTT. The chain carries TRBV7-2 and TRBJ1-6; a weak D match, TRBD1 (5 bases). The CDR3 has 14 residues. In germline, CDR1 is SGHTA, CDR2 FQGNSA. Trimming took 4 bases from V and 8 from J, leaving 12 bases between them.

The rearrangement links TRBV4-1 to TRBJ2-7, with D possibly matching TRBD2 (7 bases). Germline V gene data show CDR1 as MGHRA and CDR2 as YSYEKL. V was clipped by 0 bases and J by 5 bases, with 23 bases between them. The CDR3 is made up of 18 amino acids. CDR3 bases: TGCGCCAGCAGCCAAGATGGCAGAGGGGGGGGGACTTCCCACGAGCAGTACTTC. Protein sequence: CASSQDGRGGGTSHEQYF.

The chain couples TRBV6-1 to TRBJ1-2; maybe TRBD1 (6 bases). The CDR3 has 15 amino acids. The V gene lost 3 bases and the J gene lost 2 bases, with 13 bases spanning the gap. The germline gives CDR1 MNHNS, CDR2 SASEGT. The CDR3: CASSDLGGVNYGYTF. CDR3 nucleotides: TGTGCCAGCAGTGACCTAGGGGGAGTGAACTATGGCTACACCTTC.

The chain joins TRBV5-1 to TRBJ1-5, with D tentatively TRBD1 (6 bases). V was clipped by 3 bases and J by 1 base, with 8 bases between them. Germline lookup yields CDR1 SGHRS and CDR2 YFSETQ. CDR3 length: 14 amino acids. The CDR3 DNA reads TGCGCCAGCAGCTCGGGACAAAGCAATCAGCCCCAGCATTTT. Translation gives CASSSGQSNQPQHF.

This rearrangement joins TRBV2 to TRBJ1-6; D perhaps matches TRBD1 (5 bases). V lost 5 bases to trimming and J lost 14 bases, with 16 bases between them. Per the germline V gene, CDR1 is SNHLY and CDR2 is FYNNEI. The CDR3 is 13 residues long. The CDR3 sequence is CASSPGLADTLHF. In DNA, the CDR3 is TGTGCCAGCAGTCCAGGGCTGGCAGACACCCTCCACTTT.

The chain couples TRBV4-1 to TRBJ1-4; D call uncertain. The V end was cut by 4 bases, the J end by 0 bases, with 9 bases between. CDR1 is MGHRA, CDR2 YSYEKL, per germline. This CDR3 has 15 amino acids. CDR3: CASSLSQATNEKLFF. CDR3 DNA: TGCGCCAGCAGCCTAAGCCAGGCAACTAATGAAAAACTGTTTTTT.

This rearrangement joins TRBV28 to TRBJ2-6; 8 bases agree with TRBD1. With V trimmed by 5 bases and J by 0 bases, 12 bases remained unmatched. CDR1 is MDHEN and CDR2 is SYDVKM in the germline V gene. The CDR3 sequence is 19 residues long. CDR3 DNA: TGTGCCAGCAGTACCTCGGACAGGGCCTCCCTCTCTGGGGCCAACGTCCTGACTTTC. It codes for CASSTSDRASLSGANVLTF.

The V gene is TRBV12-5, the J gene TRBJ2-7; TRBD2 matches at 7 bases. Germline assignment: CDR1 LGHNT and CDR2 FRNRAP. V lost 1 base and J lost 4; bases outside the gene matches: 10. CDR3 length: 16 amino acids. CDR3 DNA: TGTGCTAGTGGTTTGGACGAAGGTCCCGGGGGGTACGAGCAGTACTTC. This gives the protein CASGLDEGPGGYEQYF.

This clone was counted a few times. The rearrangement joins TRBV1 to TRBJ1-5; the DNA was not used to check the table's D call, TRBD1. TRBV1 is labeled a pseudogene. The CDR3 has 18 amino acids. Here the CDR3 DNA reads TGCACCAGCAGCCAAGAGATTCCGGGACAGGGAGGCAATCAGCCCCAGCATTTT. Its protein product is CTSSQEIPGQGGNQPQHF.

The chain joins TRBV7-4 to TRBJ2-7, with D possibly TRBD2 on 6 matching bases. This CDR3 has 14 residues. V was clipped by 3 bases and J by 2 bases, with 11 bases between them. The germline V gene has CDR1 SGHVT and CDR2 SQSDAQ. As DNA, the CDR3 is TGTGCCAGCAGCTTCGGGGGACTCCCCTACGAGCAGTACTTC. This encodes CASSFGGLPYEQYF.

The chain uses TRBV10-3 and TRBJ2-3; TRBD2 matches 14 bases. This CDR3 contains 18 residues. V lost 0 bases, J lost 7 bases, and 9 bases stayed unmatched. Germline-derived CDR1 and CDR2 are ENHRY and SYGVKD. The CDR3 nucleotides read TGTGCCATCAGTGAGTCGCGACTAGCGGGGGGGATTACGTATACGCAGTATTTT. Translated: CAISESRLAGGITYTQYF.

The chain is built from TRBV4-2 and TRBJ2-5; 10 nucleotides line up with TRBD2. The CDR3 extends over 17 amino acids. The ends lost 2 bases at V and 5 bases at J; junction bases unmatched: 11. Per germline, CDR1 LGHNA and CDR2 YNFKEQ. CDR3 DNA: TGTGCCAGCAGCCAACACTCTCTTAGCGGGGGGAGGGAGACCCAGTACTTC. This gives the protein CASSQHSLSGGRETQYF.

A word on this clone: Other DNA sequences within the sample encode an identical CDR3. The chain uses TRBV2 and TRBJ1-5, with 11 positions matching TRBD1. In germline, CDR1 is SNHLY, CDR2 FYNNEI. Unmatched junction bases numbered 5, after V lost 8 bases and J lost 5 bases. CDR3 length equals 14 residues. CDR3 region: CASVGQGVDQPQHF. The CDR3 coding sequence is TGTGCCAGCGTGGGACAGGGGGTCGATCAGCCCCAGCATTTT.

With respect to this clone: One end of the junction varies from germline; a read error may be responsible. This chain joins TRBV7-7 and TRBJ2-7; TRBD1 agrees at 8 bases. Looked up from germline, CDR1 is SSHAT and CDR2 is FNYEAQ (reference sequence). The CDR3 is 13 residues long. CDR3 in amino acids: CASSQGQGREQYF. The CDR3 nucleotides are TGTGCTAGCAGCCAAGGACAGGGTAGGGAGCAGTACTTC.

This clone was observed a single time. The chain couples TRBV6-6 to TRBJ1-5, with D possibly matching TRBD1 (5 bases). V was cut by 3 bases and J by 8 bases, with 14 bases left in between. CDR1 and CDR2 (germline): MNHNY, SVGAGI (reference sequence). This CDR3 is built from 14 residues. CDR3 in amino acids: CASSYGQGGEPQHF. The CDR3 nucleotides are TGTGCCAGCAGTTATGGGCAGGGCGGGGAGCCCCAGCATTTT.

The chain joins TRBV10-3 to TRBJ2-1, with D possibly being TRBD2 (6 bases). CDR1 is ENHRY and CDR2 is SYGVKD in the germline V gene. The V and J ends lost 8 bases and 5 bases respectively, with 16 bases between them. The CDR3 is 14 amino acids. CDR3: CAIGASSADNEQFF. CDR3 bases: TGTGCCATCGGAGCGTCTAGCGCCGACAATGAGCAGTTCTTC.

This clone has more than one count but fewer than ten. The chain employs TRBV30 and TRBJ1-2; 9 bases are shared with TRBD1. Trimming cost V 4 bases and J 7 bases; bases outside gene matches: 16. Germline V gives CDR1 GTSNPN, CDR2 SVGIG (reference sequence). CDR3 length equals 16 residues. DNA for the CDR3: TGTGCCTGGACCCGACGGCTTTACAGGGGGCAAAGTGGCTACACCTTC. As protein: CAWTRRLYRGQSGYTF.

This clone has more than one count but fewer than ten. The chain is built from TRBV18 and TRBJ2-7; the match to TRBD2 covers 13 bases. This CDR3 contains 16 residues. Germline trimming cut 2 bases from V and 5 bases from J; bases unmatched to any gene: 6. CDR1 is KGHSH, CDR2 LQKENI, per germline. The CDR3 DNA is TGTGCCAGCTCACCAACTAGCGGGGGGGCCGTTGACGAGCAGTACTTC. This sequence encodes CASSPTSGGAVDEQYF. Based on the CDR3 plus reference TRBV18 and TRBJ2-7, the full variable domain is NAGVMQNPRHLVRRRGQEARLRCSPMKGHSHVYWYRQLPEEGLKFMVYLQKENIIDESGMPKERFSAEFPKEGPSILRIQQVVRGDSAAYFCASSPTSGGAVDEQYFGPGTRLTVT.

A single count supports this clone. The chain carries TRBV19 and TRBJ2-1; the D gene is possibly TRBD1 (5 bases). V dropped 1 base and J dropped 8 bases, with 9 bases sitting between them. Germline-derived CDR1 and CDR2 are LNHDA and SQIVND (reference sequence). The CDR3 is 13 amino acids. The CDR3 spells CASSIGPGYEQFF. As DNA, the CDR3 is TGTGCCAGTAGTATAGGGCCAGGGTATGAGCAGTTCTTC.

This clone came up a few times. The rearrangement joins TRBV10-3 to TRBJ2-3; a weak D match, TRBD2 (6 bases). Trimming removed 4 bases from V and 4 bases from J, with 9 bases in between. The CDR3 sequence is 13 residues long. Germline CDR1 is ENHRY and CDR2 is SYGVKD. The chain's CDR3 is CAISGDLSDTQYF. The CDR3 nucleotides read TGTGCCATCAGTGGGGACTTATCAGATACGCAGTATTTT.

This clone was found once. V is TRBV4-1 and J is TRBJ1-6; D is perhaps TRBD1 (5 bases). Germline V CDR1 and CDR2: MGHRA, YSYEKL. The CDR3 is 17 residues long. The ends were cut back, 4 bases at V and 0 bases at J, with 13 bases in the middle. The CDR3 DNA is TGCGCCAGCAGCCTTGGGGACGGGAGCTCCTATAATTCACCCCTCCACTTT. Protein: CASSLGDGSSYNSPLHF.

The V call is TRBV4-1, the J call TRBJ1-2, with 11 bases that match TRBD1. Germline V gene lookup returns CDR1 MGHRA and CDR2 YSYEKL. This CDR3 contains 16 residues. V was pared by 3 bases and J by 6 bases, with 9 bases of the junction left unmatched. In DNA form, the CDR3 reads TGCGCCAGCAGCCATTGGAGAGAGGGACAGGGGGATGGCTACACCTTC. Amino acids: CASSHWREGQGDGYTF.

The chain has TRBV6-5 and TRBJ1-5; 9 bases line up with TRBD1. Germline values: CDR1 MNHEY, CDR2 SVGAGI. The length of the CDR3 is 15 residues. V shed 6 bases, J shed 2 bases, and the junction held 5 bases outside the gene matches. In DNA, the CDR3 is TGTGCCAGCAGCACAGGGGGCTATGGCAATCAGCCCCAGCATTTT. Amino acid sequence: CASSTGGYGNQPQHF.

The chain carries TRBV4-1 and TRBJ2-7; D may be TRBD2 (5 bases). Per germline, CDR1 MGHRA and CDR2 YSYEKL. This CDR3 comprises 15 residues. Trimming cost V 1 base and J 2 bases, with 12 bases left between them. The CDR3 DNA reads TGCGCCAGCAGCCAAGGGACCGGGATACCCTACGAGCAGTACTTC. As protein: CASSQGTGIPYEQYF.

The chain combines TRBV5-1 with TRBJ2-3; 7 nucleotides match TRBD2. The J segment lost 3 bases and the V segment lost 0 bases, leaving 10 bases of the junction unmatched. This CDR3 spans 17 amino acids. CDR1 is SGHRS, CDR2 YFSETQ, per germline. The CDR3 DNA follows: TGCGCCAGCAGCTTGGCCAGAGGATCCGGGGGGACAGATACGCAGTATTTT. As protein: CASSLARGSGGTDTQYF.

This chain connects TRBV10-1 to TRBJ1-1, with D unresolved. Trimming cost V 2 bases and J 4 bases, with 11 bases left between them. This CDR3 has 14 amino acids. The germline V gene has CDR1 WNHNN and CDR2 SYGVQD (reference sequence). CDR3 residues: CASSETLGSTEAFF. In DNA form, the CDR3 reads TGCGCCAGCAGTGAGACCCTTGGGAGCACTGAAGCTTTCTTT.

The rearrangement uses TRBV28 and TRBJ2-2, with D perhaps TRBD1 (6 bases). Germline CDR1 and CDR2: MDHEN and SYDVKM. CDR3 length equals 14 residues. Trimming took 6 bases from V and 5 from J, leaving 13 bases between them. In nucleotides, the CDR3 is TGTGCCAGCAGCCACGCAGGGGCAACCGGGGAGCTGTTTTTT. It translates to CASSHAGATGELFF. The whole variable domain, filled in from reference TRBV28 and TRBJ2-2, reads DVKVTQSSRYLVKRTGEKVFLECVQDMDHENMFWYRQDPGLGLRLIYFSYDVKMKEKGDIPEGYSVSREKKERFSLILESASTNQTSMYLCASSHAGATGELFFGEGSRLTVL.

This clone appeared a few times. The chain couples TRBV28 to TRBJ2-7; TRBD2 aligns across 13 bases. Germline trimming cut 7 bases from V and 4 bases from J; bases unmatched to any gene: 7. The CDR3 extends over 15 amino acids. CDR1 and CDR2 from the germline V gene are MDHEN and SYDVKM. The CDR3 sequence is CASTTSGGAAYEQYF. As DNA, the CDR3 is TGTGCCAGCACCACTAGCGGGGGGGCTGCGTACGAGCAGTACTTC.

V is TRBV6-1 and J is TRBJ2-1; D gene unclear. The CDR3 length is 13 residues. Germline-derived CDR1 and CDR2 are MNHNS and SASEGT. The germline V and J ends were trimmed by 8 bases and 3 bases, with 11 bases remaining between them. The CDR3 nucleotides are TGTGCCAGCGCGCCGGCGGACTACAATGAGCAGTTCTTC. It yields the protein CASAPADYNEQFF.

The gene calls are TRBV6-5 and TRBJ1-2, with D tentatively TRBD1 (6 bases). The CDR3 extends over 12 amino acids. The germline V gene has CDR1 MNHEY and CDR2 SVGAGI. V gave up 6 bases and J gave up 8 bases, with 13 bases separating them. The CDR3 DNA follows: TGTGCCAGCAGCTCCGGGGGGCAAGGCTACACCTTC. It codes for CASSSGGQGYTF.

The genes are TRBV6-1 and TRBJ1-1, with TRBD1 as a possible D gene (5 bases). V lost 1 base to trimming and J lost 8 bases, with 14 bases between them. Germline CDR1 is MNHNS and CDR2 is SASEGT. CDR3 length equals 14 residues. The CDR3 DNA is TGTGCCAGCAGTGAAGGGTGGGGCCTCAACGAAGCTTTCTTT. This sequence encodes CASSEGWGLNEAFF.